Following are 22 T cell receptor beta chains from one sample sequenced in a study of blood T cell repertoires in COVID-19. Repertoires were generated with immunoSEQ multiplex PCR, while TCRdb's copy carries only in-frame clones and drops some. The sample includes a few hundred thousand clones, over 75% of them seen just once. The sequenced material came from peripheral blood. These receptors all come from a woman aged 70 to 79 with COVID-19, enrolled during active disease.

The CDR3 DNA is TGCGCCAGCAGCACTTACACAGGGAATGAGCAGTTCTTC. Translating it yields CASSTYTGNEQFF. This chain joins TRBV5-1 and TRBJ2-1; possible D gene TRBD1, 6 bases. With 4 bases removed from V and 7 bases from J, the gap between germline ends came to 12 bases. Per the germline V gene, CDR1 is SGHRS and CDR2 is YFSETQ. The CDR3 loop spans 13 amino acids.

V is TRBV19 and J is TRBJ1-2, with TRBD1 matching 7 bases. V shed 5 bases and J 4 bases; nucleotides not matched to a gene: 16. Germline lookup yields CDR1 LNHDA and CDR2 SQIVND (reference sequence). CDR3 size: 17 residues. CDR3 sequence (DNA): TGTGCCAGTAGTCCACAGACAGGGTCCTCCTTCTCCTATGGCTACACCTTC. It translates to CASSPQTGSSFSYGYTF.

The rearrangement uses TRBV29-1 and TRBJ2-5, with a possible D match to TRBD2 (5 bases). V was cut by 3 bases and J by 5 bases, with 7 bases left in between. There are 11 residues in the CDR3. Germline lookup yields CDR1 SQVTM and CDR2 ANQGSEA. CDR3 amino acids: CSVDWEETQYF. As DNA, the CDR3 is TGCAGCGTTGATTGGGAGGAGACCCAGTACTTC. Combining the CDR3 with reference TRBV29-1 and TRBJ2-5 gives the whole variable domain SAVISQKPSRDICQRGTSLTIQCQVDSQVTMMFWYRQQPGQSLTLIATANQGSEATYESGFVIDKFPISRPNLTFSTLTVSNMSPEDSSIYLCSVDWEETQYFGPGTRLLVL.

The CDR3 loop reads CASSSQTGNEQFF. CDR3 nucleotide sequence: TGTGCCAGTAGTTCGCAGACAGGCAATGAGCAGTTCTTC. The chain carries TRBV19 and TRBJ2-1; tentatively, D is TRBD1 (6 bases). Trimming shortened V by 5 bases and J by 6 bases, and 11 bases separated the two germline ends. Per germline, CDR1 LNHDA and CDR2 SQIVND (reference sequence). The CDR3 covers 13 residues.

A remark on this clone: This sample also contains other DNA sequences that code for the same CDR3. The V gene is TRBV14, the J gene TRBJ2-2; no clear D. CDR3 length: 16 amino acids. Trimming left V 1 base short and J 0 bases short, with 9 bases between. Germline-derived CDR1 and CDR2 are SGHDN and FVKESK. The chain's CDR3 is CASSQVRLANTGELFF. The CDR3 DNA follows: TGTGCCAGCAGCCAAGTGCGACTTGCGAACACCGGGGAGCTGTTTTTT.

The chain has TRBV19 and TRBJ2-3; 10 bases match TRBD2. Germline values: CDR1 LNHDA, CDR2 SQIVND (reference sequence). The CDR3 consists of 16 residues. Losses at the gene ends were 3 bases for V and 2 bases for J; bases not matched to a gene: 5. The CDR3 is CASSMALAGATDTQYF. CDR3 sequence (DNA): TGTGCCAGTAGTATGGCGCTAGCGGGAGCCACAGATACGCAGTATTTT.

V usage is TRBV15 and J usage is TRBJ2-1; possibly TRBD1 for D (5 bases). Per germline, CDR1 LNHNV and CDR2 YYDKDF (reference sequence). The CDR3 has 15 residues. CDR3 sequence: CAAGLGEKIYNEQFF. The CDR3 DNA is TGTGCGGCTGGGTTAGGGGAAAAGATCTACAATGAGCAGTTCTTC.

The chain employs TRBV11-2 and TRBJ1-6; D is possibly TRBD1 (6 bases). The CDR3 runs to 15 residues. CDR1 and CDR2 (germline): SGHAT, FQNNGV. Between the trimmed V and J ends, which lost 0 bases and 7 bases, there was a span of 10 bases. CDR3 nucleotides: TGTGCCAGCAGCTTAGAGGGGGCTCGGAATTCACCCCTCCACTTT. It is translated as CASSLEGARNSPLHF.

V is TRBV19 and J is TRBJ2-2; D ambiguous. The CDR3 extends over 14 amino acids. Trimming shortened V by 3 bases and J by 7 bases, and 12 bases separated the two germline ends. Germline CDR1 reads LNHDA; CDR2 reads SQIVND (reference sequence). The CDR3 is CASSISTGSGELFF. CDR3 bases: TGTGCCAGTAGTATTAGTACGGGTAGCGGGGAGCTGTTTTTT.

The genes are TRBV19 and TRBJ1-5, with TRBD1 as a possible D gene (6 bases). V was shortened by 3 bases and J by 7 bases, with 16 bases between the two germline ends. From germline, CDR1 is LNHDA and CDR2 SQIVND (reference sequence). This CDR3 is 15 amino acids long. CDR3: CASSILSGGGQPQHF. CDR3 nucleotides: TGTGCCAGTAGTATTCTGTCGGGGGGCGGGCAGCCCCAGCATTTT.

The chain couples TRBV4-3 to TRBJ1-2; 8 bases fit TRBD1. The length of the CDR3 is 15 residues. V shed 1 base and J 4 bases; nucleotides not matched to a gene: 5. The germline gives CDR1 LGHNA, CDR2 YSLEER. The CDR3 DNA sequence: TGCGCCAGCAGCCAAGCCAGGGGGCTATTCTATGGCTACACCTTC. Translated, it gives CASSQARGLFYGYTF.

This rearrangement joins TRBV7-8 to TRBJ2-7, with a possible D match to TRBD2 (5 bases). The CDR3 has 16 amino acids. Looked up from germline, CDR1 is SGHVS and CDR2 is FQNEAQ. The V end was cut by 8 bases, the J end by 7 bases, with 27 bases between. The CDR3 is CASRFFGGPGSGEQYF. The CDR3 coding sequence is TGTGCCAGCCGGTTCTTCGGCGGTCCGGGCTCGGGGGAGCAGTACTTC. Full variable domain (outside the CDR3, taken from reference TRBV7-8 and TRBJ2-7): GAGVSQSPRYKVAKRGQDVALRCDPISGHVSLFWYQQALGQGPEFLTYFQNEAQLDKSGLPSDRFFAERPEGSVSTLKIQRTQQEDSAVYLCASRFFGGPGSGEQYFGPGTRLTVT.

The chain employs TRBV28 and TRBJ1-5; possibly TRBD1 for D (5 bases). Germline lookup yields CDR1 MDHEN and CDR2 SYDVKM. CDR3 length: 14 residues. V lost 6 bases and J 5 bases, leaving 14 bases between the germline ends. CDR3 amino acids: CASSTGQGDQPQHF. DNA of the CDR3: TGTGCCAGCAGCACGGGCCAAGGGGATCAGCCCCAGCATTTT. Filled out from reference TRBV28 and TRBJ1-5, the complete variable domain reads DVKVTQSSRYLVKRTGEKVFLECVQDMDHENMFWYRQDPGLGLRLIYFSYDVKMKEKGDIPEGYSVSREKKERFSLILESASTNQTSMYLCASSTGQGDQPQHFGDGTRLSIL.

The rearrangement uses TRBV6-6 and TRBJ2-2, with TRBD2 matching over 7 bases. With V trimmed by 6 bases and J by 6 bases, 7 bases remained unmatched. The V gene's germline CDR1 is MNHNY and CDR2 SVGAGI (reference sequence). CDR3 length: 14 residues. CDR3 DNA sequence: TGTGCCAGCAGCAAACTTGGACTAGCCGGGGAGCTGTTTTTT. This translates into CASSKLGLAGELFF.

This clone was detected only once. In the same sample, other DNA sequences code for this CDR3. In DNA form, the CDR3 reads TGTGCCTGGAGTGTACAGGGGGGAGATACGCAGTATTTT. Translation gives CAWSVQGGDTQYF. The rearrangement uses TRBV30 and TRBJ2-3, with TRBD1 matching over 8 bases. V trimming: 0 bases; J trimming: 5 bases; junction bases outside the gene matches: 1. The CDR3 is made up of 13 amino acids. Germline-derived CDR1 and CDR2 are GTSNPN and SVGIG (reference sequence).

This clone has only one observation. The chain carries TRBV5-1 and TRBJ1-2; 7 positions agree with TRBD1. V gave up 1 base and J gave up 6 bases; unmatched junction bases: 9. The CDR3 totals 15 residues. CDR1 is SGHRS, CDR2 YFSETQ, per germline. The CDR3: CASSLWGRGEDGYTF. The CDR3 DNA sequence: TGCGCCAGCAGCTTGTGGGGCAGGGGGGAAGATGGCTACACCTTC.

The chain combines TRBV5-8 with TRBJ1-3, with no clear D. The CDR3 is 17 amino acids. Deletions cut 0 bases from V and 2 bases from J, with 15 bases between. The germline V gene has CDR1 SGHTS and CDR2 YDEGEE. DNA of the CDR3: TGTGCCAGCAGCTTGGTCGCCAGCGGAAGAACTGGAAACACCATATATTTT. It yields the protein CASSLVASGRTGNTIYF. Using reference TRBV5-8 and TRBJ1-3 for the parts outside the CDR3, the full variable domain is EAGVTQSPTHLIKTRGQQATLRCSPISGHTSVYWYQQALGLGLQFLLWYDEGEERNRGNFPPRFSGRQFPNYSSELNVNALELEDSALYLCASSLVASGRTGNTIYFGEGSWLTVV.

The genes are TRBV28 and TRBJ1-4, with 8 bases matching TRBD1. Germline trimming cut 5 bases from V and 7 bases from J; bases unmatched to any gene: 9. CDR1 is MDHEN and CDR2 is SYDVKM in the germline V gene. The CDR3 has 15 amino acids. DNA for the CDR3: TGTGCCAGCAGTCAGCCGGGACAGGCGGGTGAAAAACTGTTTTTT. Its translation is CASSQPGQAGEKLFF. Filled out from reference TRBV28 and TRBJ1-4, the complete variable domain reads DVKVTQSSRYLVKRTGEKVFLECVQDMDHENMFWYRQDPGLGLRLIYFSYDVKMKEKGDIPEGYSVSREKKERFSLILESASTNQTSMYLCASSQPGQAGEKLFFGSGTQLSVL.

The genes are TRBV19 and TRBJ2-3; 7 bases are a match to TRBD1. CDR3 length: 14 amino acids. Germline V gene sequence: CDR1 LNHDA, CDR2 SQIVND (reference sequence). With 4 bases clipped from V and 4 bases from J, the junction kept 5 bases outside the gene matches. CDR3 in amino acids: CASSTRDSPDTQYF. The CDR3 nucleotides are TGTGCCAGTAGTACAAGGGACAGCCCAGATACGCAGTATTTT.

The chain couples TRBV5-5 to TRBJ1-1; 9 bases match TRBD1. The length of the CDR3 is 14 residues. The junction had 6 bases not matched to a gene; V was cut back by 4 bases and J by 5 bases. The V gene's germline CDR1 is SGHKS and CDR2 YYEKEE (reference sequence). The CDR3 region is CASSPGQGETEAFF. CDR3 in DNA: TGTGCCAGCAGCCCGGGACAGGGTGAAACTGAAGCTTTCTTT.

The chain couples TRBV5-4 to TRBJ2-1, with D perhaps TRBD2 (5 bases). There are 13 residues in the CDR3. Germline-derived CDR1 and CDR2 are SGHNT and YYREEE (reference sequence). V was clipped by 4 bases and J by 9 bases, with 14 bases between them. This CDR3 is CASSPTPGFEQFF. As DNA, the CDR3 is TGTGCCAGCAGCCCAACTCCGGGGTTTGAGCAGTTCTTC.

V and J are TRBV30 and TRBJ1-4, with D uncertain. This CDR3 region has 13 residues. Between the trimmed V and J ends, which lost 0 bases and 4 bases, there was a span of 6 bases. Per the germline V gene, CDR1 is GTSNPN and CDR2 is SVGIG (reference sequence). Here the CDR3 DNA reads TGTGCCTGGAGTGTAAGCCGTAATGAAAAACTGTTTTTT. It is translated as CAWSVSRNEKLFF.